Shown below are 31 T cell receptor beta chains from a single sample sequenced in a study of lymphopenia after photon versus proton radiotherapy. The repertoire was sequenced with immunoSEQ multiplex PCR; TCRdb's copy has only in-frame clones and lacks some. The sample holds roughly 150,000 clones; more than 85% are singletons and the top ten take around 4.7%. Sequencing was performed on peripheral blood, taken from a patient treated with photon-based radiotherapy. Receptor source: a man aged 50-59 years with gastric cancer.

The chain joins TRBV6-5 to TRBJ2-7, with TRBD2 identical over 8 bases. The CDR3 sequence is 13 residues long. Losses at the gene ends were 11 bases for V and 0 bases for J; bases not matched to a gene: 6. Germline V gene sequence: CDR1 MNHEY, CDR2 SVGAGI. This chain's CDR3 is CAASRGGSYEQYF. DNA of the CDR3: TGTGCCGCTAGCCGGGGGGGCTCCTACGAGCAGTACTTC.

J is TRBJ2-6 and V is TRBV27; D is uncertain. Germline V gene data show CDR1 as MNHEY and CDR2 as SMNVEV (reference sequence). This CDR3 spans 16 amino acids. V was cut by 1 base and J by 1 base, with 8 bases left in between. The DNA for the CDR3 is TGTGCCAGCAGTTTATGGGGTAGATCTGGGGCCAACGTCCTGACTTTC. This encodes CASSLWGRSGANVLTF. Variable domain in full (rest from reference TRBV27 and TRBJ2-6): EAQVTQNPRYLITVTGKKLTVTCSQNMNHEYMSWYRQDPGLGLRQIYYSMNVEVTDKGDVPEGYKVSRKEKRNFPLILESPSPNQTSLYFCASSLWGRSGANVLTFGAGSRLTVL.

CDR3: CASAPGTSYNEQFF. CDR3 in DNA: TGTGCCAGCGCCCCCGGGACTAGCTACAATGAGCAGTTCTTC. The genes are TRBV27 and TRBJ2-1; 8 bases agree with TRBD2. Germline CDR1 is MNHEY and CDR2 is SMNVEV (reference sequence). CDR3 length equals 14 residues. The V and J ends lost 8 bases and 3 bases, in that order; junction bases with no gene match: 6.

This clone was detected a few times. The gene calls are TRBV14 and TRBJ2-1; TRBD2 matches at 12 bases. The germline V gene has CDR1 SGHDN and CDR2 FVKESK. V was pared by 7 bases and J by 4 bases, with 2 bases of the junction left unmatched. The CDR3 runs 14 residues. The CDR3, as DNA: TGTGCCAGCAAAGGACTAGCGGGATACAATGAGCAGTTCTTC. Translating it yields CASKGLAGYNEQFF.

The chain recombines TRBV7-8 with TRBJ1-5, with no clear D. Trimming left V 0 bases short and J 2 bases short, with 8 bases between. This CDR3 is built from 15 residues. CDR1 and CDR2 (germline): SGHVS, FQNEAQ. The CDR3 region has the DNA TGTGCCAGCAGCTTAGCGTGGAGGGGCAATCAGCCCCAGCATTTT. Translated, it gives CASSLAWRGNQPQHF.

The chain links TRBV9 to TRBJ2-7; 13 nucleotides match TRBD2. V was clipped by 3 bases and J by 3 bases; unmatched bases: 12. CDR1 is SGDLS and CDR2 is YYNGEE in the germline V gene. The CDR3 is 18 residues long. Written as DNA, the CDR3 is TGTGCCAGCAGCGCAAGGACTAGCGGGAGTTTCTCGCTCTACGAGCAGTACTTC. It specifies CASSARTSGSFSLYEQYF.

The sample holds a few counts of this clone. The V and J genes are TRBV19 and TRBJ1-5; D uncertain. V was shortened by 4 bases and J by 0 bases, with 13 bases between the two germline ends. There are 16 residues in the CDR3. The germline CDR1 and CDR2 sequences are LNHDA and SQIVND (reference sequence). In DNA form, the CDR3 reads TGTGCCAGTAGTACCATAGGCAGCAGTAGCAATCAGCCCCAGCATTTT. This encodes CASSTIGSSSNQPQHF.

The CDR3 DNA sequence: TGTGCCAGCTACGACAGGATGCAGCCCCAGCATTTT. Translating gives CASYDRMQPQHF. The chain carries TRBV28 and TRBJ1-5; D might be TRBD1 (6 bases). Per the germline V gene, CDR1 is MDHEN and CDR2 is SYDVKM. The V end lost 8 bases, the J end lost 7 bases, and 12 bases lay between the germline ends. This CDR3 is built from 12 residues.

The chain uses TRBV5-1 and TRBJ2-1; tentatively, D is TRBD1 (6 bases). Germline CDR1 reads SGHRS; CDR2 reads YFSETQ. The ends were cut back, 6 bases at V and 5 bases at J, with 15 bases in the middle. The CDR3 runs to 14 residues. CDR3 in DNA: TGCGCCAGCACCCGGACAGTTGGGAACAATGAGCAGTTCTTC. As protein: CASTRTVGNNEQFF.

The chain is built from TRBV5-1 and TRBJ2-3, with 8 bases matching TRBD2. Trimming took 1 base from V and 5 from J; bases not matched to a gene: 0. The germline V gene encodes CDR1 SGHRS and CDR2 YFSETQ. This CDR3 comprises 13 residues. CDR3 sequence: CASSLREGDTQYF. For the CDR3, the DNA is TGCGCCAGCAGCTTGCGGGAGGGAGATACGCAGTATTTT.

The V and J genes are TRBV10-3 and TRBJ2-7; 9 positions match TRBD2. The V gene's germline CDR1 is ENHRY and CDR2 SYGVKD. V lost 3 bases and J lost 2; bases outside the gene matches: 5. The CDR3 has 15 residues. CDR3 coding DNA: TGTGCCATCAGTGACCCGACTAGCGGTGCCTACGAGCAGTACTTC. This translates into CAISDPTSGAYEQYF.

The CDR3 DNA follows: TGTGCCAGCAGCTTGAACACTGGCGTGTCGGGGGCCCAGTACTTC. This sequence encodes CASSLNTGVSGAQYF. The rearrangement joins TRBV5-6 to TRBJ2-5; a weak D match, TRBD2 (6 bases). V was clipped by 1 base and J by 9 bases, with 19 bases between them. Germline V gene sequence: CDR1 SGHDT, CDR2 YYEEEE. CDR3 length: 15 residues.

In DNA, the CDR3 is TGTGCCTGGAGTGGTCTAGGGGGCCTTGTCACTGAAGCTTTCTTT. This encodes CAWSGLGGLVTEAFF. V usage is TRBV30 and J usage is TRBJ1-1, with 7 bases identical to TRBD1. The length of the CDR3 is 15 residues. Germline-derived CDR1 and CDR2 are GTSNPN and SVGIG (reference sequence). V shed 1 base and J 4 bases; nucleotides not matched to a gene: 9.

The genes are TRBV5-6 and TRBJ2-3, with 8 nucleotides matching TRBD2. Per germline, CDR1 SGHDT and CDR2 YYEEEE. The CDR3 contains 16 residues. Trimming removed 3 bases from V and 2 bases from J; junction bases left unmatched: 8. CDR3 bases: TGTGCCAGCAGCTCCTCGGGCGGGAGGCCCACAGATACGCAGTATTTT. This sequence encodes CASSSSGGRPTDTQYF. The full variable domain, its missing parts supplied by reference TRBV5-6 and TRBJ2-3, is DAGVTQSPTHLIKTRGQQVTLRCSPKSGHDTVSWYQQALGQGPQFIFQYYEEEERQRGNFPDRFSGHQFPNYSSELNVNALLLGDSALYLCASSSSGGRPTDTQYFGPGTRLTVL.

The chain links TRBV7-6 to TRBJ2-7, with 8 bases matching TRBD1. The CDR3 totals 12 residues. V was clipped by 5 bases and J by 6 bases; unmatched bases: 3. Germline lookup yields CDR1 SGHVS and CDR2 FNYEAQ. Here the CDR3 reads CASSGQGREQYF. The CDR3, as DNA: TGTGCCAGCAGCGGACAGGGCCGCGAGCAGTACTTC. Using reference TRBV7-6 and TRBJ2-7 for the parts outside the CDR3, the full variable domain is GAGVSQSPRYKVTKRGQDVALRCDPISGHVSLYWYRQALGQGPEFLTYFNYEAQQDKSGLPNDRFSAERPEGSISTLTIQRTEQRDSAMYRCASSGQGREQYFGPGTRLTVT.

This chain connects TRBV6-6 to TRBJ2-7; D might be TRBD1 (6 bases). Germline V gene sequence: CDR1 MNHNY, CDR2 SVGAGI (reference sequence). CDR3 length: 13 residues. Trimming stripped 5 bases from V and 2 bases from J, with 10 bases between. CDR3 nucleotide sequence: TGTGCCAGCAGTCCCGCAGGGGCCTACGAGCAGTACTTC. Its translation: CASSPAGAYEQYF.

The chain carries TRBV6-4 and TRBJ1-2; TRBD1 aligns across 8 bases. Trimming removed 5 bases from V and 7 bases from J; junction bases left unmatched: 6. Germline values: CDR1 MRHNA, CDR2 SNTAGT. This CDR3 has 13 residues. CDR3 in amino acids: CASSPTGEFGYTF. The DNA of the CDR3 is TGTGCCAGCAGTCCGACAGGGGAGTTTGGCTACACCTTC.

As regards this clone: One end of the junction fails to match germline, which may point to a read error. V is TRBV5-8 and J is TRBJ1-5, with TRBD1 identical over 7 bases. CDR1 and CDR2 from the germline V gene are SGHTS and YDEGEE. There are 13 residues in the CDR3. CDR3 sequence reads: CACRDRRNQPQHF. CDR3 nucleotide sequence: TGTGCCTGCAGGGACAGACGCAATCAGCCCCAGCATTTT. Looking up the rest from reference TRBV5-8 and TRBJ1-5 gives the full variable domain: EAGVTQSPTHLIKTRGQQATLRCSPISGHTSVYWYQQALGLGLQFLLWYDEGEERNRGNFPPRFSGRQFPNYSSELNVNALELEDSALYLCACRDRRNQPQHFGDGTRLSIL.

The chain joins TRBV18 to TRBJ1-5; D gene unclear. Germline V lookup: CDR1 KGHSH, CDR2 LQKENI. The CDR3 runs to 15 residues. The ends were cut back, 3 bases at V and 1 base at J, with 10 bases in the middle. DNA of the CDR3: TGTGCCAGCTCACCTTCCTATGGGAGCAATCAGCCCCAGCATTTT. The encoded protein is CASSPSYGSNQPQHF.

The rearrangement links TRBV2 to TRBJ1-1; D perhaps matches TRBD1 (5 bases). CDR3 length equals 14 residues. Germline V gene data show CDR1 as SNHLY and CDR2 as FYNNEI. V was trimmed by 0 bases and J by 8 bases, leaving 13 bases between them. The CDR3, as DNA: TGTGCCAGCAGTGAAGCAGGGGCCAACTCAGAAGCTTTCTTT. It specifies CASSEAGANSEAFF.

The chain has TRBV9 and TRBJ2-2; 7 bases match TRBD2. The germline V gene has CDR1 SGDLS and CDR2 YYNGEE. Germline trimming cut 1 base from V and 5 bases from J; bases unmatched to any gene: 11. There are 17 residues in the CDR3. CDR3 DNA: TGTGCCAGCAGCGTAAAAGTCGGCGGGAGTTATACCGGGGAGCTGTTTTTT. It translates to CASSVKVGGSYTGELFF.

The chain couples TRBV5-1 to TRBJ1-1, with D possibly matching TRBD1 (5 bases). The CDR3 runs 14 residues. In germline, CDR1 is SGHRS, CDR2 YFSETQ. The V end lost 1 base, the J end lost 3 bases, and 10 bases lay between the germline ends. Here the CDR3 reads CASSLLGGDTEAFF. CDR3 DNA: TGCGCCAGCAGCTTGTTGGGGGGTGACACTGAAGCTTTCTTT.

This clone was found once. The V and J genes are TRBV7-9 and TRBJ2-1, with D possibly matching TRBD1 (6 bases). The germline CDR1 and CDR2 sequences are SEHNR and FQNEAQ (reference sequence). V was clipped by 5 bases and J by 9 bases, with 17 bases between them. The CDR3 length is 14 residues. The CDR3 spells CASSPTFRGSEQFF. The CDR3 region has the DNA TGTGCCAGCAGCCCCACCTTCAGGGGTAGTGAGCAGTTCTTC.

The V and J genes are TRBV15 and TRBJ1-5, with D possibly TRBD1 on 5 matching bases. This CDR3 comprises 15 residues. Germline V lookup: CDR1 LNHNV, CDR2 YYDKDF (reference sequence). Trimming removed 1 base from V and 2 bases from J, with 9 bases in between. The CDR3 DNA follows: TGTGCCACCAGCAGAGCCGGGGCTCGCAATCAGCCCCAGCATTTT. This gives the protein CATSRAGARNQPQHF.

This clone came up once. The rearrangement uses TRBV9 and TRBJ2-1; D is tentatively TRBD1 or TRBD2 (5 bases each). V was pared by 0 bases and J by 5 bases, with 18 bases between. Germline V gene lookup returns CDR1 SGDLS and CDR2 YYNGEE. CDR3 length: 17 residues. CDR3 amino acids: CASSVGGRENRHNEQFF. The CDR3 region has the DNA TGTGCCAGCAGCGTAGGGGGGAGAGAGAATCGTCACAATGAGCAGTTCTTC.

This clone was seen only once. The chain carries TRBV11-2 and TRBJ2-2; tentatively, D is TRBD2 (5 bases). Trimming took 6 bases from V and 3 from J, leaving 14 bases between them. The CDR3 is made up of 15 amino acids. Germline V gives CDR1 SGHAT, CDR2 FQNNGV. CDR3 DNA sequence: TGTGCCAGCAGACGCCCAGCGCGGGACACCGGGGAGCTGTTTTTT. Protein sequence: CASRRPARDTGELFF.

V is TRBV5-4 and J is TRBJ1-2, with D tentatively TRBD1 (5 bases). The CDR3 runs 15 residues. The V gene lost 4 bases and the J gene lost 0 bases, with 13 bases spanning the gap. Germline V gives CDR1 SGHNT, CDR2 YYREEE (reference sequence). CDR3 sequence: CASSGRGPANYGYTF. In DNA, the CDR3 is TGTGCCAGCAGCGGGAGGGGACCAGCTAACTATGGCTACACCTTC.

The V call is TRBV6-6, the J call TRBJ2-1; tentative D call: TRBD2 (5 bases). The CDR3 loop spans 14 amino acids. Germline assignment: CDR1 MNHNY and CDR2 SVGAGI (reference sequence). V gave up 2 bases and J gave up 7 bases, with 12 bases separating them. This CDR3 is CASSYERSGNEQFF. CDR3 bases: TGTGCCAGCAGTTACGAGCGGTCAGGTAATGAGCAGTTCTTC.

J is TRBJ2-5 and V is TRBV5-6, with 7 bases fitting TRBD1. Germline V gene data show CDR1 as SGHDT and CDR2 as YYEEEE. This CDR3 contains 15 residues. The J segment lost 5 bases and the V segment lost 2 bases, leaving 9 bases of the junction unmatched. The CDR3 DNA sequence: TGTGCCAGCAGCTTCTACAGGGGCGCAGGGGAGACCCAGTACTTC. It codes for CASSFYRGAGETQYF.

J is TRBJ2-7 and V is TRBV9; 7 bases are a match to TRBD2. Germline V gives CDR1 SGDLS, CDR2 YYNGEE. The trim removed 3 bases at V and 4 bases at J, leaving 7 bases unmatched. This CDR3 comprises 14 residues. CDR3 sequence: CASSAGLGEYEQYF. CDR3 in DNA: TGTGCCAGCAGCGCAGGACTAGGAGAGTACGAGCAGTACTTC.

The chain carries TRBV6-1 and TRBJ1-5; D is undetermined. V was pared by 6 bases and J by 0 bases, with 3 bases between. Germline lookup yields CDR1 MNHNS and CDR2 SASEGT. The CDR3 runs to 12 residues. The CDR3 sequence is CASRDSNQPQHF. CDR3 DNA: TGTGCCAGCAGGGATAGCAATCAGCCCCAGCATTTT.